This passage covers 27 T cell receptor beta chains from one sample sequenced in a study of Ad26.COV2.S vaccination and SARS-CoV-2 variants (dated by TCRdb to the early 2020s). The library came from the immunoSEQ multiplex PCR assay. TCRdb obtained this table from immuneACCESS and retained in-frame rearrangements with V and J assigned. These tables miss some clones; where compared with another copy, unresolved V genes account for less than half of the shortfall, and the remainder is unexplained. This sample gives fewer than 400,000 clones in total; 89% of them show up just once. Around 1.9% of the sample is in the top ten clones. The meaning of the sample's treatment or condition label: some 19 received Ad26.COV2.S at low or high dose, single or two shots; about 5 received placebo; per-sample allocation not given. Repertoires of vaccine and placebo recipients were sequenced from samples collected on day 63 after the first injection.

The specimen comprised peripheral blood, sampled in a trial of Ad26.COV2.S vaccine versus placebo. These receptors all come from a person between 18 and 59 years old who received the Ad26.COV2.S COVID-19 vaccine or a placebo.

This sequence joins TRBV20-1 and TRBJ1-1; 11 bases match TRBD1. CDR3 length: 11 amino acids. J was trimmed by 11 bases and V by 5 bases; bases with no gene match: 4. Germline CDR1 reads DFQATT; CDR2 reads SNEGSKA (reference sequence). CDR3 bases: TGCAGTGCTCTAGGGGACAGGGGGGCTTTCTTT. As protein: CSALGDRGAFF.

The CDR3 sequence: CASSAQGIGQPQHF. In DNA, the CDR3 is TGTGCCAGCAGCGCACAGGGAATTGGGCAGCCCCAGCATTTT. The V gene is TRBV9, the J gene TRBJ1-5; D might be TRBD1 (6 bases). This CDR3 region has 14 residues. With 3 bases removed from V and 7 bases from J, the gap between germline ends came to 14 bases. Germline lookup yields CDR1 SGDLS and CDR2 YYNGEE.

V gene TRBV27 combines with J gene TRBJ2-3, with TRBD2 matching over 10 bases. Germline assignment: CDR1 MNHEY and CDR2 SMNVEV (reference sequence). V shed 6 bases and J 5 bases; nucleotides not matched to a gene: 2. CDR3 length: 13 residues. CDR3 coding DNA: TGTGCCAGCAGGCGACTAGCGGGAGATACGCAGTATTTT. It is translated as CASRRLAGDTQYF.

J is TRBJ1-5 and V is TRBV11-2; the D gene is possibly TRBD1 (6 bases). The CDR3 consists of 13 residues. Trimming took 5 bases from V and 4 from J, leaving 9 bases between them. The germline V gene encodes CDR1 SGHAT and CDR2 FQNNGV. The CDR3 DNA follows: TGTGCCAGCAGCCTGGACAGAAATCAGCCCCAGCATTTT. Residues: CASSLDRNQPQHF. Filled out from reference TRBV11-2 and TRBJ1-5, the complete variable domain reads EAGVAQSPRYKIIEKRQSVAFWCNPISGHATLYWYQQILGQGPKLLIQFQNNGVVDDSQLPKDRFSAERLKGVDSTLKIQPAKLEDSAVYLCASSLDRNQPQHFGDGTRLSIL.

V and J are TRBV4-1 and TRBJ1-1, with 7 bases identical to TRBD1. The junction had 13 bases not matched to a gene; V was cut back by 2 bases and J by 1 base. This CDR3 region has 18 residues. The germline V gene encodes CDR1 MGHRA and CDR2 YSYEKL. The CDR3 loop is CASSQKFWTGGANTEAFF. CDR3 in DNA: TGCGCCAGCAGCCAAAAATTCTGGACAGGTGGAGCGAACACTGAAGCTTTCTTT.

The chain employs TRBV27 and TRBJ2-7; D is possibly TRBD2 (6 bases). Germline CDR1 reads MNHEY; CDR2 reads SMNVEV (reference sequence). Trimming cost V 6 bases and J 2 bases, with 23 bases left between them. There are 17 residues in the CDR3. The CDR3 is CASSRREAGVAAYEQYF. As DNA, the CDR3 is TGTGCCAGCAGCCGCCGGGAAGCGGGTGTGGCCGCCTACGAGCAGTACTTC.

The rearrangement joins TRBV27 to TRBJ2-7; the D is unclear. V was clipped by 0 bases and J by 2 bases, with 11 bases between them. Germline V gives CDR1 MNHEY, CDR2 SMNVEV (reference sequence). The CDR3 is made up of 15 amino acids. DNA for the CDR3: TGTGCCAGCAGTTTATCATACGGGCCCACCTACGAGCAGTACTTC. The encoded protein is CASSLSYGPTYEQYF.

V gene TRBV6-4 combines with J gene TRBJ2-2; a possible D gene is TRBD1 (7 bases). This CDR3 contains 14 residues. Trimming removed 8 bases at V and 3 bases at J, with 13 bases between. Germline V gene data show CDR1 as MRHNA and CDR2 as SNTAGT. DNA for the CDR3: TGTGCCAGCCGGGGGCAGGGGGACACCGGGGAGCTGTTTTTT. Translation gives CASRGQGDTGELFF.

This sequence joins TRBV7-9 and TRBJ2-7, with 9 nucleotides matching TRBD2. V shed 4 bases, J shed 2 bases, and the junction held 9 bases outside the gene matches. Germline CDR1 is SEHNR and CDR2 is FQNEAQ (reference sequence). The CDR3 extends over 16 amino acids. The CDR3 loop is CASSSAASGDPYEQYF. CDR3 coding DNA: TGTGCCAGCAGCTCCGCCGCTAGCGGGGATCCCTACGAGCAGTACTTC.

The CDR3 DNA reads as TGTGCCAGCAGCCCCTGGAACCGGCGGGCTGAAGCTTTCTTT. Amino acids: CASSPWNRRAEAFF. The V gene is TRBV14, the J gene TRBJ1-1; D call uncertain. Germline V gives CDR1 SGHDN, CDR2 FVKESK. V gave up 4 bases and J gave up 6 bases, with 15 bases separating them. The CDR3 spans 14 residues. Full variable domain (remainder filled in from reference TRBV14 and TRBJ1-1): EAGVTQFPSHSVIEKGQTVTLRCDPISGHDNLYWYRRVMGKEIKFLLHFVKESKQDESGMPNNRFLAERTGGTYSTLKVQPAELEDSGVYFCASSPWNRRAEAFFGQGTRLTVV.

The rearrangement links TRBV28 to TRBJ1-4; no definite D call. The CDR3 loop spans 14 amino acids. Trimming cost V 3 bases and J 4 bases, with 9 bases left between them. Germline V gives CDR1 MDHEN, CDR2 SYDVKM. The CDR3 protein is CASSLVRLNEKLFF. For the CDR3, the DNA is TGTGCCAGCAGTTTGGTCCGGCTTAATGAAAAACTGTTTTTT.

This sequence joins TRBV29-1 and TRBJ1-1; the D is unclear. The germline V and J ends were trimmed by 0 bases and 10 bases, with 9 bases remaining between them. The germline CDR1 and CDR2 sequences are SQVTM and ANQGSEA. This CDR3 comprises 11 residues. The CDR3: CSVEERRRAFF. In DNA, the CDR3 is TGCAGCGTTGAAGAAAGAAGGCGAGCTTTCTTT. Variable domain in full (rest from reference TRBV29-1 and TRBJ1-1): SAVISQKPSRDICQRGTSLTIQCQVDSQVTMMFWYRQQPGQSLTLIATANQGSEATYESGFVIDKFPISRPNLTFSTLTVSNMSPEDSSIYLCSVEERRRAFFGQGTRLTVV.

The chain links TRBV6-2 or TRBV6-3 to TRBJ1-2, with D perhaps TRBD1 (6 bases). CDR1 MNHEY and CDR2 SVGEGT come from the germline V gene. The CDR3 covers 13 residues. V shed 5 bases and J shed 2 bases, with 9 bases lying between them. The CDR3 DNA reads TGTGCCAGCAGTACTGACAGGAACTATGGCTACACCTTC. Its protein product is CASSTDRNYGYTF.

The chain joins TRBV11-3 to TRBJ2-1; TRBD1 agrees at 8 bases. CDR1 is SGHNT, CDR2 YENEEA, per germline. V lost 1 base and J lost 5; bases outside the gene matches: 19. The CDR3 has 20 residues. CDR3 sequence: CASSLGAGGYRVAAHNEQFF. The CDR3, as DNA: TGTGCCAGCAGCTTAGGGGCAGGGGGCTACCGGGTAGCGGCCCACAATGAGCAGTTCTTC.

The V call is TRBV2, the J call TRBJ2-7; the D call may be TRBD1 or TRBD2 (6 bases each). The germline V and J ends were trimmed by 6 bases and 4 bases, with 16 bases remaining between them. In germline, CDR1 is SNHLY, CDR2 FYNNEI. The CDR3 length is 14 residues. The DNA for the CDR3 is TGTGCCAGCAGGCGGGACACCTTCCTATACGAGCAGTACTTC. Residues: CASRRDTFLYEQYF.

The chain recombines TRBV5-6 with TRBJ2-5; tentatively, D is TRBD2 (6 bases). CDR3 length: 14 amino acids. V gave up 3 bases and J gave up 2 bases, with 11 bases separating them. Germline CDR1 reads SGHDT; CDR2 reads YYEEEE. The CDR3 nucleotides read TGTGCCAGCAGCTGGCTAGGAGGGCAAGAGACCCAGTACTTC. It translates to CASSWLGGQETQYF.

The chain joins TRBV24-1 to TRBJ2-3, with 12 positions matching TRBD2. With V trimmed by 3 bases and J by 3 bases, 6 bases remained unmatched. CDR1 and CDR2 from the germline V gene are KGHDR and SFDVKD. There are 17 residues in the CDR3. This CDR3 reads CATSDETSGSRTDTQYF. The CDR3 coding sequence is TGTGCCACCAGTGATGAGACTAGCGGGAGTCGGACAGATACGCAGTATTTT.

J is TRBJ2-1 and V is TRBV6-5, with TRBD2 matching over 8 bases. The germline V gene encodes CDR1 MNHEY and CDR2 SVGAGI. The V segment lost 6 bases and the J segment 6 bases; nucleotides outside the gene matches: 7. CDR3 length: 14 amino acids. The DNA for the CDR3 is TGTGCCAGCAGATCCCACGGGGGGGGCAATGAGCAGTTCTTC. This gives the protein CASRSHGGGNEQFF.

The chain recombines TRBV29-1 with TRBJ2-7, with D uncertain. Germline assignment: CDR1 SQVTM and CDR2 ANQGSEA. The length of the CDR3 is 12 residues. V lost 5 bases, J lost 0 bases, and 8 bases lay in between. CDR3 loop: CSVYGSSYEQYF. DNA of the CDR3: TGCAGCGTTTACGGCAGCTCCTACGAGCAGTACTTC.

The genes are TRBV4-2 and TRBJ1-5; no clear D. Germline CDR1 and CDR2: LGHNA and YNFKEQ. V lost 3 bases to trimming and J lost 2 bases, with 14 bases between them. CDR3 length: 16 residues. The DNA for the CDR3 is TGTGCCAGCAGCCAGGGCCTTGGGGTAGGCAATCAGCCCCAGCATTTT. Amino acid sequence: CASSQGLGVGNQPQHF.

This chain joins TRBV3-1 (or the pseudogene TRBV3-2) and TRBJ1-2; D might be TRBD1 (6 bases). Germline lookup yields CDR1 LGHDT and CDR2 YNNKEL (reference sequence). This CDR3 is 14 amino acids long. V shed 1 base and J shed 10 bases, with 16 bases lying between them. The CDR3 loop reads CASSQGNTGPDYTF. The CDR3 DNA follows: TGTGCCAGCAGCCAAGGGAATACAGGGCCTGACTACACCTTC.

The chain links TRBV6-2 or TRBV6-3 to TRBJ2-1; TRBD2 aligns across 12 bases. Germline V CDR1 and CDR2: MNHEY, SVGEGT. Germline trimming cut 5 bases from V and 4 bases from J; bases unmatched to any gene: 12. The CDR3 totals 18 residues. For the CDR3, the DNA is TGTGCCAGCAGTGGAGCCAGGACTAGCGGGACCTTTTACAATGAGCAGTTCTTC. Translation: CASSGARTSGTFYNEQFF.

The V and J genes are TRBV2 and TRBJ1-1; D is uncertain. Germline V gene data show CDR1 as SNHLY and CDR2 as FYNNEI. The CDR3 covers 13 residues. The V end was cut by 8 bases, the J end by 3 bases, with 13 bases between. CDR3 loop: CASGRAVHTEAFF. The CDR3 DNA reads as TGTGCCAGCGGGAGAGCGGTCCACACTGAAGCTTTCTTT.

The J gene is TRBJ2-4, the V gene TRBV28, with 13 bases fitting TRBD2. The germline V gene has CDR1 MDHEN and CDR2 SYDVKM. The CDR3 covers 16 residues. The trim removed 5 bases at V and 4 bases at J, leaving 5 bases unmatched. CDR3 loop: CASSQSGLAGKNIQYF. In DNA form, the CDR3 reads TGTGCCAGCAGTCAATCGGGACTAGCGGGGAAAAACATTCAGTACTTC.

The V call is TRBV7-2, the J call TRBJ1-5, with D unclear. Germline V gene data show CDR1 as SGHTA and CDR2 as FQGNSA. V shed 4 bases and J shed 4 bases, with 8 bases lying between them. The CDR3 has 13 amino acids. The CDR3 region is CASSSNPNQPQHF. CDR3 DNA: TGTGCCAGCAGCTCGAACCCTAATCAGCCCCAGCATTTT. The entire variable domain, with the rest obtained from reference TRBV7-2 and TRBJ1-5, is as follows: GAGVSQSPSNKVTEKGKDVELRCDPISGHTALYWYRQSLGQGLEFLIYFQGNSAPDKSGLPSDRFSAERTGGSVSTLTIQRTQQEDSAVYLCASSSNPNQPQHFGDGTRLSIL.

The rearrangement uses TRBV14 and TRBJ2-1, with a tentative D call TRBD1 (6 bases). This CDR3 has 14 residues. Germline CDR1 and CDR2: SGHDN and FVKESK. V lost 5 bases and J lost 4, with 12 bases in between. CDR3 nucleotides: TGTGCCAGCAGCTTTGCCGGGACATACAATGAGCAGTTCTTC. It translates to CASSFAGTYNEQFF.

The chain links TRBV18 to TRBJ2-1; TRBD1 aligns across 7 bases. The CDR3 is 15 amino acids. J was trimmed by 2 bases and V by 3 bases; bases with no gene match: 4. The germline gives CDR1 KGHSH, CDR2 LQKENI. The CDR3 sequence is CASSPGTVTYNEQFF. CDR3 nucleotide sequence: TGTGCCAGCTCACCGGGGACAGTTACCTACAATGAGCAGTTCTTC. Looking up the rest from reference TRBV18 and TRBJ2-1 gives the full variable domain: NAGVMQNPRHLVRRRGQEARLRCSPMKGHSHVYWYRQLPEEGLKFMVYLQKENIIDESGMPKERFSAEFPKEGPSILRIQQVVRGDSAAYFCASSPGTVTYNEQFFGPGTRLTVL.